Detailed here is one T cell receptor (beta chain). This sample is part of a study of cytomegalovirus exposure and HLA in healthy donors. The PCR employed 60 Vbeta primers together with 13 Jbeta primers. Sequencing was performed with immunoSEQ multiplex PCR; in TCRdb, only in-frame clones are kept and a portion is missing. The sample has approximately 70,000 clones; 70% are singletons. The germline V gene has CDR1 GTSNPN and CDR2 SVGIG (reference sequence). The CDR3 is 12 amino acids. What was sequenced was PBMCs. The source of this sequence is a woman aged 45-65 years in good health and CMV-seropositive. This rearrangement joins TRBV30 to TRBJ2-5; TRBD1 agrees at 9 bases. TRBJ2-7 matches the DNA end more closely, so the J call is doubtful. This chain's CDR3 is CAWQQGANEQYF. In DNA form, the CDR3 reads TGTGCCTGGCAACAGGGGGCCAACGAGCAGTACTTC.